This entry describes one T cell receptor beta chain. The target of this receptor is not known. Base qualities are missing; no much larger clone stands one base away. These data are taken from a study of shared clonotypes between healthy human individuals (dated by TCRdb to 2019 to 2021). With respect to the entire study: The cohort included three men and a couple of women between 18 and 49 years of age. Per donor, three plates each were used for CD4 naive and CD4 memory, two for CD8 naive, and one for CD8 memory. To estimate repertoire size and how much clonotypes are shared between individuals, the study performed deep sequencing of blood TCR repertoires from about five healthy adults. To increase sequencing depth and limit assay-specific biases, TCR repertoire library preparation and sequencing were carried out by different laboratories using diverse techniques. Per donor, leukapheresis produced somewhere between about 0.94 and 9 billion PBMCs. The paper as a whole reports these results and caveats: Pairwise subsampling led to the expectation that sequencing depth would affect the degree of clonotype sharing among donors. Sharing across several donors was observed for about 4.8% of naive CD4, under 4% of naive CD8, around 2.5% of memory CD4, and roughly 0.4% of memory CD8 clonotypes. Estimated clonotype richness was generally larger for naive than for memory subsets. Sampling was restricted to blood, and TCR repertoires in tissue are likely to differ from TCR repertoires in blood. Rarefaction of sorted-subset datasets indicated incomplete sequencing despite the large sequencing depth. The small number of donors limited the genetic and exposure-history diversity represented. Higher generation probabilities were observed for clonotypes shared by all four sorted-subset donors than for non-shared clonotypes.

CD8 naive samples were obtained by positive selection for CCR7 among CD45RO-negative cells, yielding a CD45RA+CCR7+ population from which TemRA cells were excluded. Healthy HIV-negative adults with no recently reported acute infections or vaccinations were included as donors. Every donor was a Caucasian adult living in Nashville, Tennessee, USA. Blood was collected by leukapheresis, and PBMCs were isolated by Ficoll-Histopaque density gradient centrifugation and then cryopreserved in liquid nitrogen vapor phase. Analytical flow cytometry was used to check the purity and quantity of every magnetically sorted T cell population. Genomic DNA was isolated from each sorted fraction and quantified by UV absorbance on a Nanodrop 2000c. Taken from cysteine to phenylalanine, the CDR3 has 18 residues. Only the CDR3 part of the read is kept: 54 bases, read in frame from the first base. V is shortened by 3 bases, J by 0 bases, and the region joining them spans 18 bases. The germline V gene encodes CDR1 KGHSH and CDR2 LQKENI.

Using the deep immunoSEQ assay, multiplex PCR amplified TCR CDR3 regions from genomic DNA. Extracted genomic DNA from each cell subset was distributed evenly across all wells of several immunoSEQ 96-well plates, and each plate was treated as a replicate. For sorted subsets, 200 ng of genomic DNA, equivalent to 30,000 or so T cell genomes, went into each replicate PCR. Purified libraries were quantified with a Qubit 3.0 fluorometer, sized on a Bioanalyzer 2100, and re-quantified with the KAPA Library Quantification kit. Every immunoSEQ 96-well plate was sequenced on a separate single-read 150-cycle Illumina NextSeq 550 flow cell. The study's own analysis went as follows. The immunoSEQ output contained only junctional sequences without quality scores, so filtering could not match that applied to full-length reads. Sequences were annotated with PyIR, a Python wrapper for IgBLAST v1.9, and V/J genes and CDR3 were assigned using IMGT germline references. Reads with weak V/J assignments (E-value above 1e-6), missing CDR3, stop codons, out-of-frame junctions, or ambiguous translated residues were removed. V3J clonotypes were defined by identical inferred V gene, J gene, and CDR3 amino acid sequence. Percentage overlap between repertoires was calculated by dividing the number of shared unique clonotypes by the size of the smaller repertoire. Richness of each repertoire was evaluated using RTK rarefaction, the Chao1 estimator, and Recon v2.1 estimates of unobserved clonotypes. Generation probabilities were computed with OLGA for all TCRbeta clonotypes obtained by the gDNA method from a few donors. TCRdb holds this immuneACCESS table with in-frame rearrangements only. Some clones are missing; in checked studies, unresolved V genes explain under half, and the rest has no known cause. V and J calls plus clone size are reproduced from that table; the DNA served to infer D and trimming. Recorded for this sample are around 2.1 million clones; approximately 94% of them occurred a single time. More than 1.5% of the sample belongs to the ten largest clones.

The rearranged chain carries TRBV18 and TRBJ2-4, and TRBD1 may be the D gene, going by 7 matching bases. What was sequenced was naive CD8+ T cells from PBMCs. The sample's cell subset or site, from its label and the paper: CD45RA+CCR7+. The origin of this receptor is a man between 18 and 35 years old in good health. Some clones in this sample may be carry-over from other donors' samples. The DNA is TGTGCCAGCTCACCGAACAGGGGACGGGAGATAGCCAAAAACATTCAGTACTTC. It translates as CASSPNRGREIAKNIQYF.